One sample yielded the 31 T cell receptor beta chains listed below, sequenced in a study of T-cell memory formation after mild COVID-19. TCRdb re-called the 5' RACE reads with MiXCR, one entry per CDR3 protein. This sample has over 350,000 distinct CDR3 sequences, with approximately 24% found just once. Sequences were obtained from PBMCs or a T cell subset sorted from them (not recorded which). The receptors here all came from an adult woman who had mild COVID-19 (a few samples of this study predate the infection). Cell type and time point are not known.

This chain joins TRBV15 and TRBJ2-1; weak D call: TRBD1 (6 bases). The V end was cut by 8 bases, the J end by 2 bases, with 13 bases between. Germline V CDR1 and CDR2: LNHNV, YYDKDF (reference sequence). CDR3 length equals 14 residues. In DNA form, the CDR3 reads TGTGCCACCCTTTCCAGGGGCGCCTACAATGAGCAGTTCTTC. Its protein is CATLSRGAYNEQFF.

CDR3 in amino acids: CATSDLPSGSNTGELFF. For the CDR3, the DNA is TGTGCCACCAGTGATTTGCCTAGCGGGAGCAACACCGGGGAGCTGTTTTTT. The V call is TRBV24-1, the J call TRBJ2-2; TRBD2 aligns across 10 bases. Germline-derived CDR1 and CDR2 are KGHDR and SFDVKD. The V gene end was trimmed by 0 bases and the J gene end by 2 bases; junction bases not matched to a gene: 2. This CDR3 has 17 amino acids.

This chain connects TRBV20-1 to TRBJ2-2; D may be TRBD2 (5 bases). The germline V and J ends were trimmed by 3 bases and 1 base, with 9 bases remaining between them. This CDR3 comprises 14 residues. Per the germline V gene, CDR1 is DFQATT and CDR2 is SNEGSKA (reference sequence). The CDR3 reads CSARLAGNTGELFF. The DNA for the CDR3 is TGCAGTGCTAGGCTAGCCGGGAACACCGGGGAGCTGTTTTTT.

The chain has TRBV7-9 and TRBJ1-2; TRBD1 aligns across 8 bases. Germline CDR1 is SEHNR and CDR2 is FQNEAQ (reference sequence). The V and J ends lost 8 bases and 8 bases, in that order; junction bases with no gene match: 10. The length of the CDR3 is 13 residues. The CDR3 loop reads CASPGSAGGGYTF. The CDR3 DNA reads as TGTGCCAGCCCTGGATCCGCAGGGGGCGGCTACACCTTC. The full variable domain, with the rest looked up from reference TRBV7-9 and TRBJ1-2, is DTGVSQNPRHKITKRGQNVTFRCDPISEHNRLYWYRQTLGQGPEFLTYFQNEAQLEKSRLLSDRFSAERPKGSFSTLEIQRTEQGDSAMYLCASPGSAGGGYTFGSGTRLTVV.

In its sample, this clonotype was seen a few times. The chain joins TRBV7-8 to TRBJ1-2; possible D gene TRBD1, 5 bases. V dropped 5 bases and J dropped 0 bases, with 19 bases sitting between them. The germline CDR1 and CDR2 sequences are SGHVS and FQNEAQ. The CDR3 runs 17 residues. Here the CDR3 DNA reads TGTGCCAGCAGCCGTAGGGGTTGGGCAGCAGCTAACTATGGCTACACCTTC. This gives the protein CASSRRGWAAANYGYTF. Full variable domain (missing parts from reference TRBV7-8 and TRBJ1-2): GAGVSQSPRYKVAKRGQDVALRCDPISGHVSLFWYQQALGQGPEFLTYFQNEAQLDKSGLPSDRFFAERPEGSVSTLKIQRTQQEDSAVYLCASSRRGWAAANYGYTFGSGTRLTVV.

This clonotype was seen just once. The V and J genes are TRBV5-8 and TRBJ1-6; TRBD1 aligns across 7 bases. J lost 6 bases, V lost 4 bases, and 10 bases had no gene match. This CDR3 contains 16 residues. Germline V gene data show CDR1 as SGHTS and CDR2 as YDEGEE. For the CDR3, the DNA is TGTGCCAGCAGCGCTGGAAGACAGGGTTTTAATTCACCCCTCCACTTT. Residues: CASSAGRQGFNSPLHF.

This clonotype was counted a few times. The CDR3 DNA sequence: TGTGCCAGCAGCCAGGCGGCCGGGGAGCTGTTTTTT. Its protein is CASSQAAGELFF. The chain has TRBV7-9 and TRBJ2-2; D remains ambiguous. V dropped 5 bases and J dropped 6 bases, with 7 bases sitting between them. This CDR3 region has 12 residues. CDR1 is SEHNR, CDR2 FQNEAQ, per germline (reference sequence).

V and J are TRBV5-1 and TRBJ1-1; 7 nucleotides agree with TRBD1. Per the germline V gene, CDR1 is SGHRS and CDR2 is YFSETQ. The V and J ends lost 6 bases and 1 base, in that order; junction bases with no gene match: 6. The CDR3 consists of 14 residues. The CDR3, as DNA: TGCGCCAGCACCGCGACAGGGTCGAACACTGAAGCTTTCTTT. It codes for CASTATGSNTEAFF.

The gene calls are TRBV29-1 and TRBJ1-3; D remains ambiguous. The CDR3 contains 13 residues. The germline CDR1 and CDR2 sequences are SQVTM and ANQGSEA. V was pared by 4 bases and J by 0 bases, with 7 bases between. This CDR3 is CSVGTASGNTIYF. The CDR3 region has the DNA TGCAGCGTTGGGACGGCCTCTGGAAACACCATATATTTT. Full variable domain (remainder filled in from reference TRBV29-1 and TRBJ1-3): SAVISQKPSRDICQRGTSLTIQCQVDSQVTMMFWYRQQPGQSLTLIATANQGSEATYESGFVIDKFPISRPNLTFSTLTVSNMSPEDSSIYLCSVGTASGNTIYFGEGSWLTVV.

The chain links TRBV5-1 to TRBJ1-1, with 8 bases identical to TRBD1. J gave up 4 bases and V 2 bases, and 4 bases lay outside the gene matches. The CDR3 is 14 amino acids. CDR1 and CDR2 (germline): SGHRS, YFSETQ. CDR3 coding DNA: TGCGCCAGCAGCTTTCAGGGGGCCTCCACTGAAGCTTTCTTT. Its translation is CASSFQGASTEAFF.

This clonotype has a handful of counts. The CDR3 region is CASSLAQTTEAFF. The CDR3 region has the DNA TGTGCCAGCAGCTTAGCGCAGACCACTGAAGCTTTCTTT. The chain couples TRBV7-2 to TRBJ1-1, with D hard to call. The CDR3 consists of 13 residues. Looked up from germline, CDR1 is SGHTA and CDR2 is FQGNSA. V lost 0 bases, J lost 4 bases, and 6 bases lay in between.

Many counts were recorded for this clonotype. The chain combines TRBV10-2 with TRBJ2-5; TRBD1 is a possible D gene (5 bases). In germline, CDR1 is WSHSY, CDR2 SAAADI. The CDR3 consists of 13 residues. V was pared by 6 bases and J by 5 bases, with 13 bases between. The CDR3: CASSTPGLETQYF. In DNA form, the CDR3 reads TGCGCCAGCAGCACCCCAGGGTTGGAGACCCAGTACTTC.

The chain couples TRBV27 to TRBJ2-1; D gene unclear. Trimming cost V 1 base and J 8 bases, with 15 bases left between them. Germline lookup yields CDR1 MNHEY and CDR2 SMNVEV (reference sequence). The CDR3 has 15 amino acids. CDR3 sequence reads: CASSLLGLVGDEQFF. The CDR3 DNA sequence: TGTGCCAGCAGTTTATTGGGCCTAGTTGGCGATGAGCAGTTCTTC.

The chain combines TRBV7-2 with TRBJ2-2; either TRBD1 or TRBD2 may supply D (5 bases each). The CDR3 has 15 amino acids. V was shortened by 3 bases and J by 4 bases, with 12 bases between the two germline ends. The germline gives CDR1 SGHTA, CDR2 FQGNSA. Here the CDR3 DNA reads TGTGCCAGCAGCTTCTACGGGGCGGTCACCGGGGAGCTGTTTTTT. As protein: CASSFYGAVTGELFF.

V and J are TRBV12-3 or TRBV12-4 and TRBJ1-2, with a possible D match to TRBD1 (6 bases). The CDR3 runs to 15 residues. Trimming left V 6 bases short and J 3 bases short, with 17 bases between. CDR3 in amino acids: CASRPEPGHDYGYTF. CDR3 sequence (DNA): TGTGCCAGCAGGCCAGAACCGGGACATGACTATGGCTACACCTTC.

The chain recombines TRBV6-6 with TRBJ1-1; tentative D call: TRBD1 (5 bases). V was shortened by 2 bases and J by 10 bases, with 11 bases between the two germline ends. Germline V lookup: CDR1 MNHNY, CDR2 SVGAGI (reference sequence). CDR3 length: 12 amino acids. The CDR3 nucleotides read TGTGCCAGCAGTTACCCGCGCGGGGGAGCTTTCTTT. Translating gives CASSYPRGGAFF.

This clonotype was seen a handful of times. V usage is TRBV20-1 and J usage is TRBJ1-2, with 7 bases that match TRBD1. Germline V CDR1 and CDR2: DFQATT, SNEGSKA (reference sequence). With 3 bases clipped from V and 7 bases from J, the junction kept 8 bases outside the gene matches. The CDR3 spans 13 residues. The CDR3 bases are TGCAGTGCTAGTACAGGGGTTTCCTTTGGCTACACCTTC. Its protein is CSASTGVSFGYTF.

This clonotype has more than one count but fewer than ten. The CDR3 DNA follows: TGTGCCAGCAGAGATCCCCCATCACCCCTCCACTTT. Translation gives CASRDPPSPLHF. The chain recombines TRBV6-6 with TRBJ1-6; no definite D call. Germline loops: CDR1 MNHNY, CDR2 SVGAGI (reference sequence). V was shortened by 6 bases and J by 10 bases, with 10 bases between the two germline ends. The CDR3 consists of 12 residues.

This clonotype has only a few counts. V gene TRBV20-1 combines with J gene TRBJ1-2; TRBD1 aligns across 8 bases. After removal of 6 bases from V and 0 bases from J, the junction contained 12 bases not matched to a gene. This CDR3 has 16 amino acids. Germline V CDR1 and CDR2: DFQATT, SNEGSKA (reference sequence). This chain's CDR3 is CSAKSSGQGSNYGYTF. For the CDR3, the DNA is TGCAGTGCCAAGTCGTCCGGACAGGGCTCTAACTATGGCTACACCTTC.

This clonotype appeared many times. The V gene is TRBV2, the J gene TRBJ2-5; no clear D gene. CDR3 length: 12 residues. Germline CDR1 SNHLY, CDR2 FYNNEI. The V end was cut by 6 bases, the J end by 2 bases, with 7 bases between. The CDR3 loop reads CASRTWQETQYF. CDR3 nucleotide sequence: TGTGCCAGCAGGACCTGGCAAGAGACCCAGTACTTC.

The V gene is TRBV5-1, the J gene TRBJ1-2; 11 nucleotides match TRBD1. Germline loops: CDR1 SGHRS, CDR2 YFSETQ. V lost 3 bases and J lost 4; bases outside the gene matches: 8. The CDR3 contains 16 residues. CDR3 sequence: CASSSAGTGGGYGYTF. As DNA, the CDR3 is TGCGCCAGCAGCTCCGCCGGGACAGGGGGAGGCTATGGCTACACCTTC.

In its sample, this clonotype was seen a few times. This sequence joins TRBV7-2 and TRBJ2-5; perhaps TRBD2 as D (6 bases). Germline CDR1 SGHTA, CDR2 FQGNSA. The V gene lost 3 bases and the J gene lost 1 base, with 9 bases spanning the gap. The CDR3 spans 14 residues. CDR3 amino acids: CASSLRAGQETQYF. In DNA, the CDR3 is TGTGCCAGCAGCTTGAGAGCGGGCCAAGAGACCCAGTACTTC.

The chain uses TRBV6-6 and TRBJ2-4; 8 nucleotides agree with TRBD1. After removal of 6 bases from V and 8 bases from J, the junction contained 12 bases not matched to a gene. From germline, CDR1 is MNHNY and CDR2 SVGAGI (reference sequence). The CDR3 spans 15 residues. CDR3 sequence (DNA): TGTGCCAGCAGGCTAACAGGGGGTGGCGAGCACATTCAGTACTTC. The encoded protein is CASRLTGGGEHIQYF.

The chain combines TRBV24-1 with TRBJ1-2; D is uncertain. The ends were cut back, 6 bases at V and 6 bases at J, with 13 bases in the middle. The CDR3 runs 13 residues. Per the germline V gene, CDR1 is KGHDR and CDR2 is SFDVKD. This CDR3 is CATSSAGYDGYTF. CDR3 nucleotide sequence: TGTGCCACCAGTTCGGCAGGATATGATGGCTACACCTTC.

In this sample, this clonotype turned up a few times. One end of the junction varies from germline; a read error may be responsible. The chain links TRBV5-4 to TRBJ1-4; maybe TRBD1 (5 bases). Germline lookup yields CDR1 SGHNT and CDR2 YYREEE (reference sequence). CDR3 size: 12 residues. The CDR3 coding sequence is TGTGCCAGCAGCTTGTTGGATGGGCCAGGGAGCTTT. It translates to CASSLLDGPGSF.

There are a few counts of this clonotype. This chain links TRBV6-5 with TRBJ2-7; TRBD2 aligns across 7 bases. In germline, CDR1 is MNHEY, CDR2 SVGAGI. The length of the CDR3 is 15 residues. Trimming removed 5 bases from V and 2 bases from J; junction bases left unmatched: 9. The CDR3 loop reads CASSRPGRGAYEQYF. DNA for the CDR3: TGTGCCAGCAGTCGGCCAGGCCGGGGGGCCTACGAGCAGTACTTC.

The genes are TRBV7-2 and TRBJ1-2; D gene ambiguous. CDR1 and CDR2 from the germline V gene are SGHTA and FQGNSA. Trimming stripped 5 bases from V and 4 bases from J, with 20 bases between. The CDR3 consists of 16 residues. The CDR3 loop reads CASSPQWREGPYGYTF. Here the CDR3 DNA reads TGTGCCAGCAGCCCACAGTGGAGAGAGGGCCCCTATGGCTACACCTTC.

J is TRBJ2-1 and V is TRBV13, with 11 bases matching TRBD1. This CDR3 spans 15 amino acids. Per germline, CDR1 PRHDT and CDR2 FYEKMQ (reference sequence). J lost 8 bases, V lost 4 bases, and 7 bases had no gene match. The CDR3 DNA sequence: TGTGCCAGCAGCTCCCGGGACAGGGGGATACATGAGCAGTTCTTC. Translated, it gives CASSSRDRGIHEQFF.

This clonotype was counted a few times. The chain couples TRBV29-1 to TRBJ2-1, with D unresolved. The V gene lost 6 bases and the J gene lost 8 bases, with 11 bases spanning the gap. CDR3 length: 11 amino acids. Per germline, CDR1 SQVTM and CDR2 ANQGSEA. CDR3 sequence (DNA): TGCAGCGTCACCTGGGTCGATGAGCAGTTCTTC. Its protein is CSVTWVDEQFF.

The chain links TRBV10-2 to TRBJ2-5; D tentatively reads TRBD1 or TRBD2 (6 bases each). CDR1 is WSHSY and CDR2 is SAAADI in the germline V gene. V lost 7 bases to trimming and J lost 5 bases, with 17 bases between them. The CDR3 sequence is 14 residues long. CDR3 in amino acids: CASKITGAGETQYF. Written as DNA, the CDR3 is TGCGCCAGCAAGATCACGGGGGCGGGTGAGACCCAGTACTTC.

The chain recombines TRBV20-1 with TRBJ1-5, with 7 positions matching TRBD1. The germline CDR1 and CDR2 sequences are DFQATT and SNEGSKA (reference sequence). V trimming: 5 bases; J trimming: 3 bases; junction bases outside the gene matches: 10. The CDR3 is made up of 15 amino acids. CDR3 DNA: TGCAGTGCTCGACAGGGTTCGGTTAACAATCAGCCCCAGCATTTT. This gives the protein CSARQGSVNNQPQHF.